These 8 T cell receptor beta chains share one sample of origin, sequenced in a study of T cell repertoires in cytomegalovirus infection. One entry per CDR3 protein, called by TCRdb with MiXCR from the reads. The sample includes 290,000 or so distinct CDR3 sequences, roughly a tenth of them seen just once. Sequencing was carried out using PBMCs. All receptors derive from a human donor in good health (CMV status not recorded). Some clones in this sample may be carry-over from other donors' samples.

J is TRBJ1-6 and V is TRBV2, with D perhaps matching TRBD1 (6 bases). The CDR3 consists of 13 residues. In germline, CDR1 is SNHLY, CDR2 FYNNEI. V lost 6 bases and J lost 12, with 15 bases in between. CDR3 DNA: TGTGCCAGCAGAACAACAGGGATGGGACCCCTCCACTTT. Translating gives CASRTTGMGPLHF.

The gene calls are TRBV4-1 and TRBJ1-2; the D gene is possibly TRBD1 (5 bases). CDR1 and CDR2 from the germline V gene are MGHRA and YSYEKL. There are 14 residues in the CDR3. V was clipped by 0 bases and J by 6 bases, with 11 bases between them. The CDR3 region has the DNA TGCGCCAGCAGCCAAGATCCAGGGTGGGATGGCTACACCTTC. This gives the protein CASSQDPGWDGYTF.

The table lists this clonotype with many counts. This rearrangement joins TRBV7-2 to TRBJ1-1; D is undetermined. The CDR3 runs 13 residues. CDR1 SGHTA and CDR2 FQGNSA come from the germline V gene. Trimming stripped 2 bases from V and 6 bases from J, with 10 bases between. This chain's CDR3 is CASSLWGYSEAFF. The CDR3 coding sequence is TGTGCCAGCAGCTTATGGGGATATTCTGAAGCTTTCTTT.

The sample holds one count of this clonotype. CDR3 nucleotides: TGCAGTGCTTCTCAACAGGGAGCCATCCCCGGCGGTGAGCAGTTCTTC. It translates to CSASQQGAIPGGEQFF. The chain joins TRBV20-1 to TRBJ2-1, with D perhaps TRBD1 (6 bases). CDR1 DFQATT and CDR2 SNEGSKA come from the germline V gene (reference sequence). V was cut by 5 bases and J by 9 bases, with 26 bases left in between. This CDR3 has 16 residues.

This clonotype was detected ten times or more. The chain links TRBV20-1 to TRBJ2-7; 7 nucleotides line up with TRBD2. With 6 bases clipped from V and 10 bases from J, the junction kept 15 bases outside the gene matches. This CDR3 contains 13 residues. Germline V gives CDR1 DFQATT, CDR2 SNEGSKA (reference sequence). The CDR3: CSAQLRGLGVQYV. CDR3 bases: TGCAGTGCCCAACTTCGAGGACTAGGGGTTCAGTACGTC.

The V call is TRBV4-1, the J call TRBJ1-1, with 7 positions matching TRBD1. This CDR3 is built from 15 residues. V gave up 1 base and J gave up 4 bases; unmatched junction bases: 6. The germline CDR1 and CDR2 sequences are MGHRA and YSYEKL. This chain's CDR3 is CASSQGGQLSTEAFF. In nucleotides, the CDR3 is TGCGCCAGCAGCCAAGGGGGACAGCTATCCACTGAAGCTTTCTTT.

A few counts support this clonotype. Here the CDR3 DNA reads TGTGCCAGCAGTGACGGACGTCGGATTAATGAAAAACTGTTTTTT. It encodes CASSDGRRINEKLFF. V and J are TRBV6-6 and TRBJ1-4; D gene uncertain. The CDR3 extends over 15 amino acids. The V end was cut by 5 bases, the J end by 4 bases, with 14 bases between. Germline V CDR1 and CDR2: MNHNY, SVGAGI (reference sequence).

The table lists this clonotype with a few counts. This may arise from a read error, as a much more abundant clone is one base away. The chain is built from TRBV20-1 and TRBJ1-5; D unclear. The V gene lost 0 bases and the J gene lost 0 bases, with 3 bases spanning the gap. Per germline, CDR1 DFQATT and CDR2 SNEGSKA (reference sequence). The length of the CDR3 is 13 residues. CDR3 loop: CSARDVSNQPQHF. CDR3 in DNA: TGCAGTGCTAGAGATGTTAGCAATCAGCCCCAGCATTTT.